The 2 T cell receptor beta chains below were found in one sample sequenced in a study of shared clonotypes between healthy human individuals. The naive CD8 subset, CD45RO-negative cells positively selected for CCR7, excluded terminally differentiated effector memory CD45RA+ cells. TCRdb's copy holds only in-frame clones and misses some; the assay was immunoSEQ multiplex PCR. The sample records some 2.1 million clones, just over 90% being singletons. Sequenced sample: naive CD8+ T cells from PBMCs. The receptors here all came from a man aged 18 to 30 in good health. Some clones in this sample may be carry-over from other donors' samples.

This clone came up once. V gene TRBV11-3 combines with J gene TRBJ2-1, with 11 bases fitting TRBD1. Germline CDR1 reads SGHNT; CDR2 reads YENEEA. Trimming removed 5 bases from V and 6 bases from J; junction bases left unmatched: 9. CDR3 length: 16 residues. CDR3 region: CASSQKGQGATNEQFF. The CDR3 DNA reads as TGTGCCAGCAGCCAAAAAGGACAGGGGGCGACCAATGAGCAGTTCTTC.

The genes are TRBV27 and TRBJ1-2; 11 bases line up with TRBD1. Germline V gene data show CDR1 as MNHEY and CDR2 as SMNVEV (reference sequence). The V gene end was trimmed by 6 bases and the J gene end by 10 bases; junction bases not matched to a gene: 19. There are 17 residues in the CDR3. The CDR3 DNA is TGTGCCAGCAGCCCATCCCTACCAGCCGGGACAGGGGGACTCTACACCTTC. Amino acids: CASSPSLPAGTGGLYTF.